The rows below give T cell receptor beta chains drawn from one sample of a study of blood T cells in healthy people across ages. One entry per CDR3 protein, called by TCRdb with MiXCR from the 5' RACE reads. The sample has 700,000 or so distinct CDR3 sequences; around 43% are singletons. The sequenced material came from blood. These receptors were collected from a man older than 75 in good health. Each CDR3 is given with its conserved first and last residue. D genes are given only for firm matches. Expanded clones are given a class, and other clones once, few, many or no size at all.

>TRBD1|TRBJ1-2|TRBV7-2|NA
TGTGCCAGCCGGACAGGGGAGGGCTACACCTTC
CASRTGEGYTF
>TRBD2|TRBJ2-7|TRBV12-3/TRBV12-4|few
TGTGCCAGCAGTCTCAGCGGGGGCTCTCCCTACGAGCAGTACTTC
CASSLSGGSPYEQYF
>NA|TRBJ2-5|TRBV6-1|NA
TGTGCCAGCAGTGGGTTCGGGACTCCCTACCAAGAGACCCAGTACTTC
CASSGFGTPYQETQYF
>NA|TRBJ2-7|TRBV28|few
TGTGCCAGCACCATTACGGACAGAGACTCCTACGAGCAGTACTTC
CASTITDRDSYEQYF
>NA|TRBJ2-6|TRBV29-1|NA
TGCAGCGTCCGGAAGAGTGGGGCCAACGTCCTGACTTTC
CSVRKSGANVLTF
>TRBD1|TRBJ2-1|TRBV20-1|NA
TGCAGTGCTAGGGGGGGGGGACAGGGGGTAACCTACAATGAGCAGTTCTTC
CSARGGGQGVTYNEQFF
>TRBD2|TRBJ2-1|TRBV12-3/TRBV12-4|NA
TGTGTCAGCAGTTTAGAACTAGCGGCCTTCAATGAGCAGTTCTTC
CVSSLELAAFNEQFF
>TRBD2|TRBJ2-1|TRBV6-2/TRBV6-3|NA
TGTGCCAGCAGTCCCACTAGCGGGGACTACAATGAGCAGTTCTTC
CASSPTSGDYNEQFF
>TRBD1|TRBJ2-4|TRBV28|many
TGTGCCAGCAGTAAGGACAGGGGGACGGAAAACATTCAGTACTTC
CASSKDRGTENIQYF
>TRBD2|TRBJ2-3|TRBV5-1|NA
TGCGCCAGCAGCTTGAGCGGGGCGATCACAGATACGCAGTATTTT
CASSLSGAITDTQYF
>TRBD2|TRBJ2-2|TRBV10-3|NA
TGTGCCATCAATCAGGGACTAGCGGGAACCGGGGAGCTGTTTTTT
CAINQGLAGTGELFF
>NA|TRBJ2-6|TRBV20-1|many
TGCAGTGCTAGAGATCTCGACGGAAAATCTGGGGCCAACGTCCTGACTTTC
CSARDLDGKSGANVLTF
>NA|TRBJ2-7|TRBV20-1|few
TGCAGTGCTACGGACAGGGAGGGCGAGCAGTACTTC
CSATDREGEQYF
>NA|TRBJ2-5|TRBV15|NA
TGTGCCACCAATACCGGACTGAGAAACAATGAGCAGTACTTC
CATNTGLRNNEQYF
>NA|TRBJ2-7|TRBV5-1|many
TGCGCCAGCAGCCGCCTGGCGGACGAGCAGTACTTC
CASSRLADEQYF
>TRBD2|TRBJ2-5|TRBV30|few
TGTGCCTGGAGTGTACTCGGGGGGCAGTACTTC
CAWSVLGGQYF
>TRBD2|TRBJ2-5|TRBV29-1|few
TGCAGCGTTATAGCGGGCCTACAGGAGACCCAGTACTTC
CSVIAGLQETQYF
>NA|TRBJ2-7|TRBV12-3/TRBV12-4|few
TGTGCCAGCAGTTTTGGGGACCAAGGCTACGAGCAGTACTTC
CASSFGDQGYEQYF
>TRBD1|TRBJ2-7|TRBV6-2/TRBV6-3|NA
TGTGCCAGCACGAGACAGGGGGTTTACGAGCAGTACTTC
CASTRQGVYEQYF
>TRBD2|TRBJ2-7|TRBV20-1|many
TGCAGTGCTACGACCCGAGGACTAGCGGAACCCTACGAGCAGTACTTC
CSATTRGLAEPYEQYF
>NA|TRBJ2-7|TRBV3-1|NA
TGTGCCAGCAGCCCGCCAGCGTCGGGAAACGAGCAGTACTTC
CASSPPASGNEQYF
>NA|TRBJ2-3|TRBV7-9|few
TGTGCCAGCAGCGCCTTGGGGGGACAGCAAAGAAGCACAGATACGCAGTATTTT
CASSALGGQQRSTDTQYF
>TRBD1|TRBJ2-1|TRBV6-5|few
TGTGCCAGCAGTGCCCTACAGGGGTCGAGCGAGCAGTTCTTC
CASSALQGSSEQFF
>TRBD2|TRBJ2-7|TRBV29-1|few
TGCAGCGTTGAAGATATGCTAGCGGGAAGCTACGAGCAGTACTTC
CSVEDMLAGSYEQYF
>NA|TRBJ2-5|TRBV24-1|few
TGTGCCACCAGTGATGGGACTGTAGAGACCCAGTACTTC
CATSDGTVETQYF